This T cell receptor beta chain was identified in a study of blood T cell repertoires in COVID-19 (TCRdb year 2020). A note on the overall study: The collaborator samples originated in the United States, Italy and Spain and spanned the acute and convalescent phases of COVID-19. Samples were obtained from the ongoing ImmuneRACE study (first 160 participants) and from about 1,300 subjects provided by 6 global collaborators. The material from the prospective study consisted of cDNA or gDNA derived from T cells, B-cell-depleted T cells, or PBMCs. The repertoires were made available in a free public database intended to serve as a resource for research on the immune response to SARS-CoV-2. Subjects who had been exposed to COVID-19, were actively infected with it, or had recovered from it provided the deeply sampled blood TCRbeta repertoires that made up the dataset. Where HLA class I and class II types were available, the types were taken from metadata supplied by the sample provider, not from assay-based typing. The sample metadata nearly always contained a de-identified subject ID, COVID-19 status, age in years and sex. The investigation overall reported the following: The amount of clinical and demographic metadata varied by source and participant and was provided uncurated.

Whole blood was collected in K2EDTA tubes by collaborating institutions according to the institutions' own protocols. For TCRbeta analysis, collaborator samples were shipped as frozen whole blood, as isolated PBMCs, or as DNA extracted from either sample type. The immunoSEQ Assay, a bias-controlled multiplex PCR, was used to amplify TCRbeta CDR3 regions from genomic DNA. In the paper's pipeline: The number of nucleated cells in each sample was estimated from the amplification of reference gene primers within the assay. To quantify the absolute abundance of each unique TCRbeta CDR3 rearrangement, sequence reads were collapsed and filtered. Productive Simpson clonality was computed per sample as the square root of Simpson's diversity index over productive rearrangements. The table was pulled from immuneACCESS by TCRdb, which kept in-frame rearrangements only. Such tables lose some clones; where checked, under half of the loss comes from unresolved V genes, and the rest has no known cause. V and J calls and clone size are copied from that table; D and trimming were computed from the DNA. In all, the sample holds around 58,000 clones, and 88% of those were seen once. The ten largest clones capture more than 4% of the sample.

In its sample, this clone was seen a few times. This clone's antigen is unknown. Per-base quality was not reported, and no clone a single base away is much larger than it. For CDR1 and CDR2, the germline V gene lists SGHTA and FQGNSA. V is trimmed back by 6 bases and J by 4 bases, and the junction contains 11 bases that no gene match accounts for. Its CDR3 holds 17 amino acids, cysteine through phenylalanine. Kept here is only the CDR3 DNA, which spans 51 bases and is read in frame from base 1. The TCR originated in a human donor in a cohort sampled during active COVID-19. The chain joins TRBV7-2 to TRBJ2-7; 14 central nucleotides agree with TRBD2. Source material: peripheral blood. The CDR3: CASSSGTSGRSGYEQYF. The DNA sequence follows: TGTGCCAGCAGTTCCGGGACTAGCGGGAGATCTGGGTACGAGCAGTACTTC.